This T cell receptor (beta chain) came from a study of breast tumors, draining lymph nodes, adjacent tissues. There are 13 residues in the CDR3. The lymph nodes were axillary draining lymph nodes from breast cancer patients. Via MiXCR, TCRdb re-called the multiplex PCR reads, giving one row per CDR3 protein. The sample includes some 170,000 distinct CDR3 sequences, more than 25% of them seen just once. The specimen sequenced was axillary lymph node tissue. The clonotype was recovered from a female donor with breast cancer. Some clones in this sample may be carry-over from other donors' samples. The chain uses TRBV21-1 and TRBJ2-3. TRBV21-1 is tagged as a pseudogene. Written as DNA, the CDR3 is TGTGCCAGCAGCACAAGTAGTGCAGATACGCAGTATTTT. Protein product: CASSTSSADTQYF.